The clone carrying this TCR beta chain has only one observation. Its antigen is still unknown. The PCR made use of 60 Vbeta and 13 Jbeta primers. The repertoire was sequenced with immunoSEQ multiplex PCR; TCRdb's copy has only in-frame clones and lacks some. In the table there are approximately 110,000 clones, roughly 67% of which are singletons. The data were taken from a study of cytomegalovirus exposure and HLA in healthy donors. Findings of the study overall: Productive rates of about 87% or about 30% were seen for most TCR beta V segments in an earlier analysis. The study designated 150 or so TCR beta chains cytomegalovirus-associated. Most sequenced TCRs were rare (though some public TCRs occurred in many donors). Reportedly, TCR beta sequences accurately predicted HLA-A and HLA-B alleles in most subjects.

This CDR3 has 13 residues. Germline loops: CDR1 MNHEY, CDR2 SVGAGI. V was cut by 7 bases and J by 9 bases, with 18 bases left in between. The sequence was collected from a man aged 18-30 years in good health and CMV-seropositive. The sequenced material came from PBMCs. The chain employs TRBV6-5 and TRBJ2-5; D is possibly TRBD2 (6 bases). The CDR3 DNA sequence: TGTGCCAGCACGAGGAGGGCCGGTACGTCCCAGTACTTC. This codes for CASTRRAGTSQYF.